This entry features one T cell receptor (beta chain) sequence. Study processing details: Amplification from reference gene primers served as the basis for estimated nucleated cell counts. This table comes from immunoSEQ multiplex PCR, and its TCRdb copy is limited to in-frame clones, with some not included. The DNA was the basis for D and trimming; V, J and clone size are from that table. The sample has roughly 260,000 clones, more than 85% seen once. The data were obtained in a study of blood T cell repertoires in COVID-19. What was sequenced was peripheral blood. This TCR was sampled from a person aged 18 to 29 with COVID-19, enrolled during active disease.

CDR3 amino acids: CASSQGGSQLNEQFF. In DNA, the CDR3 is TGTGCCAGCAGCCAAGGCGGGAGTCAATTGAATGAGCAGTTCTTC. The chain recombines TRBV14 with TRBJ2-1, with 7 bases lining up with TRBD2. Germline assignment: CDR1 SGHDN and CDR2 FVKESK. Trimming cost V 1 base and J 7 bases; bases outside gene matches: 7. The length of the CDR3 is 15 residues.